This TCR beta chain stems from a study of metastatic and nonmetastatic thyroid tumors. Study information: Repertoire comparison spanned blood and tumor or nodule tissue of malignant and benign thyroid patients. Regarding the study as a whole: TCR beta diversity was reportedly significantly higher in malignant thyroid tumors than benign nodules, in blood and tumor.

The CDR3 is made up of 15 amino acids. Trimming removed 1 base from V and 14 bases from J, with 19 bases in between. Per the germline V gene, CDR1 is SGHRS and CDR2 is YFSETQ. On this clone: Antigen unknown.

Patients had received no treatment of any kind before thyroid surgery. From the PCR reads, TCRdb re-called clones with MiXCR. The table records some 33,000 clones, approximately 15% of them present only once. The gene calls are TRBV5-1 and TRBJ1-6, with a tentative D call TRBD1 (6 bases). This TCR was sampled from a female donor with papillary thyroid cancer or a benign thyroid nodule (not recorded which). Some clones in this sample may be carry-over from other donors' samples. The specimen was blood. CDR3 loop: CASSLNTGSKGALHF. The DNA of the CDR3 is TGCGCCAGCAGCTTGAATACAGGGAGCAAGGGGGCCCTCCACTTT.